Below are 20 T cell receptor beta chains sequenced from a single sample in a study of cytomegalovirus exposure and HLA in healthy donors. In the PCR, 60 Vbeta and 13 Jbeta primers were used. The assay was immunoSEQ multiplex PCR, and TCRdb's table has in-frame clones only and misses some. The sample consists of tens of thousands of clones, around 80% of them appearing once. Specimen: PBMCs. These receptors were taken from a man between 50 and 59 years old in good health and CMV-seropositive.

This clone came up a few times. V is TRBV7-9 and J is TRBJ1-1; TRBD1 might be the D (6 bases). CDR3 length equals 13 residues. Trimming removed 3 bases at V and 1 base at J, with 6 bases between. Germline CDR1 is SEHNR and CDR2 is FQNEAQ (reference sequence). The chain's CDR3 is CASSLTGNTEAFF. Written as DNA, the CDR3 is TGTGCCAGCAGCTTGACAGGGAACACTGAAGCTTTCTTT.

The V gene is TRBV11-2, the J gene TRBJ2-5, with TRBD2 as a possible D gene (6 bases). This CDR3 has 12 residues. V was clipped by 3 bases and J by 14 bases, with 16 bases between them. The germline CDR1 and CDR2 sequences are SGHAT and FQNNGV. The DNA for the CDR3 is TGTGCCAGCAGCTTTCAAGGGACTGGCCCTTACTTC. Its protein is CASSFQGTGPYF.

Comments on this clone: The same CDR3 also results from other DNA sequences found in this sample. This CDR3 reads CASSSTSGGYEQYF. The CDR3 coding sequence is TGTGCCAGCAGCTCGACTAGCGGGGGCTACGAGCAGTACTTC. The V call is TRBV7-9, the J call TRBJ2-7; TRBD2 agrees at 12 bases. V was pared by 4 bases and J by 3 bases, with 1 base of the junction left unmatched. CDR3 length: 14 amino acids. Germline CDR1 SEHNR, CDR2 FQNEAQ (reference sequence).

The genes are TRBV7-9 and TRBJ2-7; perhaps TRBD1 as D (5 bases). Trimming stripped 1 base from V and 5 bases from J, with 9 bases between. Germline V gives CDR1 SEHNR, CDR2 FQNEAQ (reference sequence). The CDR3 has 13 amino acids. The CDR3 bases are TGTGCCAGCAGCTTAGGGGGCTACAACGAGCAGTACTTC. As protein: CASSLGGYNEQYF.

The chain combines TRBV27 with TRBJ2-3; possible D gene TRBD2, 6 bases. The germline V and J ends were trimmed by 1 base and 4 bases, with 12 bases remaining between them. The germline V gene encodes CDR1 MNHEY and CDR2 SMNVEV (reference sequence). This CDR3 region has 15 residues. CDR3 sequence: CASSLYPTGADTQYF. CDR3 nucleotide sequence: TGTGCCAGCAGTTTATACCCCACGGGAGCAGATACGCAGTATTTT.

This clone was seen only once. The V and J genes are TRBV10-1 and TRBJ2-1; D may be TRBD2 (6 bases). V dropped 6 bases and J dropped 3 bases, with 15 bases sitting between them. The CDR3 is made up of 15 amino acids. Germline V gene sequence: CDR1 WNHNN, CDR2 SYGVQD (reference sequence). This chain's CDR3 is CASRPGERVYNEQFF. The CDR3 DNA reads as TGCGCCAGCAGGCCGGGGGAGCGGGTCTACAATGAGCAGTTCTTC.

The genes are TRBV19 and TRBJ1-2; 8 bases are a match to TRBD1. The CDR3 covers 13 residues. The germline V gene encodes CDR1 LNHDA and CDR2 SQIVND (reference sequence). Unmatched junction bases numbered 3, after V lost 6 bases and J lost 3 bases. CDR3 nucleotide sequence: TGTGCCAGTAGGATGACAGGGGACTATGGCTACACCTTC. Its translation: CASRMTGDYGYTF.

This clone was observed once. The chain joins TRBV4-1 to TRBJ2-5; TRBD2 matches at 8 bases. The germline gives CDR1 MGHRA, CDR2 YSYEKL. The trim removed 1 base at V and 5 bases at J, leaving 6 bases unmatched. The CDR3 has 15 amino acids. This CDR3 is CASSQVGAGAETQYF. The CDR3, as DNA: TGCGCCAGCAGCCAAGTCGGAGCGGGGGCCGAGACCCAGTACTTC.

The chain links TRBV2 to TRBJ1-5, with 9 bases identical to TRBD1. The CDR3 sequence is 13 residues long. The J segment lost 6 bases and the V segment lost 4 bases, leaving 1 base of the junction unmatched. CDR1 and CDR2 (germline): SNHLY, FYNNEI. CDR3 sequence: CASSGTGVQPQHF. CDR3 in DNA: TGTGCCAGCAGTGGGACAGGGGTTCAGCCCCAGCATTTT.

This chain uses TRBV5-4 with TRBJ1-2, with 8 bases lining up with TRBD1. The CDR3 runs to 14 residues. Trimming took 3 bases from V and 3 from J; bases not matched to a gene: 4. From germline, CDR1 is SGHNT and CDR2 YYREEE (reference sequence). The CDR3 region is CASSSGQGDYGYTF. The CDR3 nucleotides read TGTGCCAGCAGCTCTGGACAGGGCGACTATGGCTACACCTTC.

The CDR3 coding sequence is TGTGCCAGCTCACCACCGAACGGAAACATTCAGTACTTC. It codes for CASSPPNGNIQYF. This rearrangement joins TRBV18 to TRBJ2-4; D is unresolved. The V gene's germline CDR1 is KGHSH and CDR2 LQKENI. The CDR3 has 13 amino acids. The V and J ends lost 0 bases and 6 bases respectively, with 6 bases between them.

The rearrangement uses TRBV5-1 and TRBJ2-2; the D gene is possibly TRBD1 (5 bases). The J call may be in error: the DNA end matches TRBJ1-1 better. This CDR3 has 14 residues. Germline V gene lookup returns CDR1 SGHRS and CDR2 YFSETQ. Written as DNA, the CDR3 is TGCGCCAGCAGCTTGGAGGGGCAGAACACTGAAGCTTTCTTT. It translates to CASSLEGQNTEAFF.

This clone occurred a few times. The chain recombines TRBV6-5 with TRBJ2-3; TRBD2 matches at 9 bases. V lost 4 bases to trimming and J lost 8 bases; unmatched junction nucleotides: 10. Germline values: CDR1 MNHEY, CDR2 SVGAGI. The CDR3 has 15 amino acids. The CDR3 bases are TGTGCCAGCAGTTCCGGGACTAGCAACCAGGGTACGCAGTATTTT. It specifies CASSSGTSNQGTQYF.

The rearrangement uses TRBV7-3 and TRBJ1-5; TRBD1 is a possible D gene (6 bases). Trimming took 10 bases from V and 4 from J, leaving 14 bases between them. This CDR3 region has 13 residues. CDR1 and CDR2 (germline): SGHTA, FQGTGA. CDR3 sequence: CAMAGVANQPQHF. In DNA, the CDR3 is TGTGCCATGGCAGGGGTTGCAAATCAGCCCCAGCATTTT. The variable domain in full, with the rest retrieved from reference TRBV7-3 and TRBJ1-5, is GAGVSQTPSNKVTEKGKYVELRCDPISGHTALYWYRQSLGQGPEFLIYFQGTGAADDSGLPNDRFFAVRPEGSVSTLKIQRTERGDSAVYLCAMAGVANQPQHFGDGTRLSIL.

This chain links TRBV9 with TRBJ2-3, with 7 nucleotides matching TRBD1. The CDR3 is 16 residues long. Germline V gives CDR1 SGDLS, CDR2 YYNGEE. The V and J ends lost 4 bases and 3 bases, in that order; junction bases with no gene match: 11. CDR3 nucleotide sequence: TGTGCCAGCAGCACAAGAACAGGGGCCCCTACAGATACGCAGTATTTT. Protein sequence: CASSTRTGAPTDTQYF.

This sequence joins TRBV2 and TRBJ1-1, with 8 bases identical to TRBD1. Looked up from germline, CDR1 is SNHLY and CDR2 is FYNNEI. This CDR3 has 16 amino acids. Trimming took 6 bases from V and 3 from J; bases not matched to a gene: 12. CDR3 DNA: TGTGCCAGCAGAGCCCCCGGACAGGGAAGGCACACTGAAGCTTTCTTT. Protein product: CASRAPGQGRHTEAFF.

The CDR3 DNA reads as TGTGCCAGTAGTATAGTTCCAGGGGGCTATGGAAACATTCAGTACTTC. Its translation is CASSIVPGGYGNIQYF. The rearrangement links TRBV19 to TRBJ2-4; 8 positions match TRBD1. The CDR3 has 16 amino acids. The germline gives CDR1 LNHDA, CDR2 SQIVND (reference sequence). With 1 base clipped from V and 6 bases from J, the junction kept 8 bases outside the gene matches.

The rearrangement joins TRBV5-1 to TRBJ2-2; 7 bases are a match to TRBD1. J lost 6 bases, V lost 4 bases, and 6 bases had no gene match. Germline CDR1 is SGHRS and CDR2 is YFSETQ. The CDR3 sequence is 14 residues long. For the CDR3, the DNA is TGCGCCAGCAGCCTGGAAGACAGGGCCGGGGAGCTGTTTTTT. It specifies CASSLEDRAGELFF.

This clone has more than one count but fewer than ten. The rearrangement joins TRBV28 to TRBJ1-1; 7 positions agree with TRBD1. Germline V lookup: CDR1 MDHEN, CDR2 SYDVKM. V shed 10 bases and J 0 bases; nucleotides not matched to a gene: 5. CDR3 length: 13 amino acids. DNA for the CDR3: TGTGCCACGACAGGGCCTATGAACACTGAAGCTTTCTTT. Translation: CATTGPMNTEAFF.

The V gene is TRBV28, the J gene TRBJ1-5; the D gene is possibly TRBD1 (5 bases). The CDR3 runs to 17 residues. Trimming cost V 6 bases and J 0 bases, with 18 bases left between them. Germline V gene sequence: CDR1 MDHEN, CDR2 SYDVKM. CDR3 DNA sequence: TGTGCCAGCAGGGGTGGGGCAGCCGGTTTTAGCAATCAGCCCCAGCATTTT. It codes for CASRGGAAGFSNQPQHF.